Reported below is one T cell receptor (beta chain). These data come from a study of T cell changes during pregnancy in multiple sclerosis. This CDR3 has 12 amino acids. The germline V and J ends were trimmed by 5 bases and 5 bases, with 9 bases remaining between them. Germline CDR1 is SGHVS and CDR2 is FNYEAQ. Assay used: immunoSEQ multiplex PCR; TCRdb lists only in-frame clones, some missing. Seen here are approximately 85,000 clones, 80% to 95% observed once, and the top ten hold 2.5% to 3%. The input for sequencing was peripheral blood, taken in the first trimester of pregnancy. The chain combines TRBV7-6 with TRBJ2-5; D possibly corresponds to TRBD2 (5 bases). The receptor comes from a female donor with multiple sclerosis, enrolled in a pregnancy study. This CDR3 reads CASSQRGETQYF. The CDR3 bases are TGTGCCAGCAGCCAAAGAGGGGAGACCCAGTACTTC.